Following are 6 T cell receptor beta chains from one sample sequenced in a study of blood T cell repertoires in COVID-19. The method was immunoSEQ multiplex PCR; TCRdb's version includes in-frame clones alone and lacks a portion of them. The sample has 380,000 or so clones, more than 65% seen once; the top ten hold more than 1%. Sequencing used peripheral blood. These receptors all stem from a human donor with acute or convalescent COVID-19. The donor label of this sample is uncertain.

The chain links TRBV6-6 to TRBJ2-7, with D unclear. Deletions cut 6 bases from V and 2 bases from J, with 8 bases between. Germline V gene sequence: CDR1 MNHNY, CDR2 SVGAGI (reference sequence). The CDR3 is 12 residues long. The chain's CDR3 is CASSYTAYEQYF. DNA of the CDR3: TGTGCCAGCAGCTATACCGCCTACGAGCAGTACTTC.

This clone was counted a few times. V gene TRBV3-1 (or the pseudogene TRBV3-2) combines with J gene TRBJ1-4, with D perhaps TRBD1 (6 bases). From germline, CDR1 is LGHDT and CDR2 YNNKEL (reference sequence). V was cut by 6 bases and J by 3 bases, with 14 bases left in between. The CDR3 length is 15 residues. The CDR3 sequence is CASRQRGGSNEKLFF. CDR3 bases: TGTGCCAGCAGACAAAGGGGGGGGTCTAATGAAAAACTGTTTTTT.

The genes are TRBV30 and TRBJ1-1, with TRBD1 as a possible D gene (5 bases). The CDR3 loop spans 15 amino acids. Germline loops: CDR1 GTSNPN, CDR2 SVGIG (reference sequence). The V gene lost 5 bases and the J gene lost 5 bases, with 21 bases spanning the gap. DNA for the CDR3: TGTGCCTGGTGTACCTGGGGGGGACGAGGGACTGAAGCTTTCTTT. Translating it yields CAWCTWGGRGTEAFF.

The CDR3: CASRGRYRTDTQYF. The CDR3 coding sequence is TGTGCCAGCAGGGGGAGATATCGGACAGATACGCAGTATTTT. This rearrangement joins TRBV6-5 to TRBJ2-3, with D possibly TRBD2 on 5 matching bases. Trimming cost V 6 bases and J 3 bases, with 13 bases left between them. Germline CDR1 MNHEY, CDR2 SVGAGI. The CDR3 loop spans 14 amino acids.

J is TRBJ1-1 and V is TRBV29-1, with 11 bases that match TRBD1. In germline, CDR1 is SQVTM, CDR2 ANQGSEA. V shed 7 bases and J 5 bases; nucleotides not matched to a gene: 6. CDR3 size: 13 residues. The CDR3 DNA is TGCAGCGCACGGACAGGGGGCATGACTGAAGCTTTCTTT. Translation gives CSARTGGMTEAFF.

This clone was seen more than once but under ten times. The rearrangement joins TRBV3-1 (or the pseudogene TRBV3-2) to TRBJ1-2; a possible D gene is TRBD1 (5 bases). Germline V gives CDR1 LGHDT, CDR2 YNNKEL (reference sequence). Trimming stripped 0 bases from V and 7 bases from J, with 18 bases between. This CDR3 spans 16 amino acids. CDR3 amino acids: CASSQDWAPGSSGYTF. The CDR3 coding sequence is TGTGCCAGCAGCCAAGATTGGGCCCCAGGGTCGAGTGGCTACACCTTC.